The 23 T cell receptor beta chains below all came from one sample that was sequenced in a study of graft-versus-host responses after intestinal transplantation. Processing of graft tissue released intraepithelial and lamina propria lymphocytes. The table came from immunoSEQ multiplex PCR; TCRdb's copy has only in-frame clones and leaves some out. The table shows around 16,000 clones, with 60% to 80% occurring only once. Specimen: ileum tissue, collected almost 470 days after intestinal transplant. These receptor sequences come from a human patient who received an intestinal transplant, so some T cells may come from the graft donor.

This chain links TRBV5-4 with TRBJ2-2, with TRBD2 identical over 10 bases. V shed 1 base and J 3 bases; nucleotides not matched to a gene: 3. Germline CDR1 SGHNT, CDR2 YYREEE (reference sequence). This CDR3 is built from 16 residues. The DNA for the CDR3 is TGTGCCAGCAGCTTGCATACTAGCGGGGACACCGGGGAGCTGTTTTTT. Translating gives CASSLHTSGDTGELFF.

This clone was detected only a few times. The J gene is TRBJ1-1, the V gene TRBV7-2; possibly TRBD1 for D (5 bases). Trimming removed 2 bases from V and 5 bases from J, with 12 bases in between. Looked up from germline, CDR1 is SGHTA and CDR2 is FQGNSA. The CDR3 is 14 amino acids. For the CDR3, the DNA is TGTGCCAGCAGCTTATTCGGCAAGGGGACTGAAGCTTTCTTT. It translates to CASSLFGKGTEAFF.

V gene TRBV20-1 combines with J gene TRBJ1-1; possibly TRBD1 for D (6 bases). CDR1 is DFQATT, CDR2 SNEGSKA, per germline (reference sequence). CDR3 length equals 11 residues. The ends were cut back, 4 bases at V and 5 bases at J, with 8 bases in the middle. The CDR3 coding sequence is TGCAGTGCTAAGAGGGGGACTGAAGCTTTCTTT. The encoded protein is CSAKRGTEAFF.

The chain uses TRBV5-1 and TRBJ1-1; a weak D match, TRBD1 (5 bases). In germline, CDR1 is SGHRS, CDR2 YFSETQ. Trimming left V 1 base short and J 7 bases short, with 8 bases between. This CDR3 comprises 12 residues. The CDR3 DNA follows: TGCGCCAGCAGCTTGCCGGGGGTTGAAGCTTTCTTT. Protein product: CASSLPGVEAFF. Filled out from reference TRBV5-1 and TRBJ1-1, the complete variable domain reads KAGVTQTPRYLIKTRGQQVTLSCSPISGHRSVSWYQQTPGQGLQFLFEYFSETQRNKGNFPGRFSGRQFSNSRSEMNVSTLELGDSALYLCASSLPGVEAFFGQGTRLTVV.

A word on this clone: Distinct nucleotide sequences in the sample also encode this CDR3. The V call is TRBV7-3, the J call TRBJ2-3; D is unclear. The germline CDR1 and CDR2 sequences are SGHTA and FQGTGA. The CDR3 totals 12 residues. Trimming pared 5 bases from V and 5 bases from J, leaving 8 bases between. The CDR3 bases are TGTGCCAGCAGCCCCCGAGGAGATACGCAGTATTTT. Translated: CASSPRGDTQYF.

The V gene is TRBV5-1, the J gene TRBJ2-2; a weak D match, TRBD2 (6 bases). Between the trimmed V and J ends, which lost 2 bases and 3 bases, there was a span of 14 bases. The germline gives CDR1 SGHRS, CDR2 YFSETQ. There are 16 residues in the CDR3. The CDR3 loop is CASSFGGFSDTGELFF. DNA of the CDR3: TGCGCCAGCAGCTTCGGGGGTTTTAGCGACACCGGGGAGCTGTTTTTT.

In this sample, this clone turned up once. The rearrangement joins TRBV25-1 to TRBJ2-1, with unresolved D. Deletions cut 5 bases from V and 2 bases from J, with 1 base between. Germline-derived CDR1 and CDR2 are MGHDK and SYGVNS. The CDR3 consists of 11 residues. In nucleotides, the CDR3 is TGTGCCAGCAGTCCCTACAATGAGCAGTTCTTC. As protein: CASSPYNEQFF.

This clone was counted between two and nine times. Possible read error: a much larger clone is one base away. The chain joins TRBV2 to TRBJ1-5, with D maybe TRBD1 (5 bases). CDR1 SNHLY and CDR2 FYNNEI come from the germline V gene. The length of the CDR3 is 16 residues. The V end was cut by 11 bases, the J end by 1 base, with 21 bases between. The CDR3 region has the DNA TGTGCCCGCGGAATCGGGGAGGGGACGAGCAATCAGCCCCAGCATTTT. Translating gives CARGIGEGTSNQPQHF.

The chain carries TRBV6-5 and TRBJ1-6, with 7 bases aligning to TRBD1. The junction had 10 bases not matched to a gene; V was cut back by 2 bases and J by 9 bases. The CDR3 consists of 16 residues. From germline, CDR1 is MNHEY and CDR2 SVGAGI. The CDR3 protein is CASSYRKGGSSSPLHF. In DNA form, the CDR3 reads TGTGCCAGCAGTTACAGAAAAGGGGGCAGTTCTTCACCCCTCCACTTT.

This chain connects TRBV25-1 to TRBJ1-2; D possibly corresponds to TRBD1 (6 bases). The CDR3 covers 15 residues. Trimming removed 2 bases at V and 5 bases at J, with 15 bases between. Germline loops: CDR1 MGHDK, CDR2 SYGVNS. The CDR3 here is CASSETRGGGYGYTF. CDR3 in DNA: TGTGCCAGCAGTGAAACCAGAGGGGGTGGGTATGGCTACACCTTC.

In its sample, this clone was seen a few times. At one end, the junction sequence differs from germline, possibly due to a read error. The chain combines TRBV4-1 with TRBJ2-7; 10 bases line up with TRBD1. This CDR3 spans 16 amino acids. The germline CDR1 and CDR2 sequences are MGHRA and YSYEKL. CDR3 in DNA: TGCGCCAGCAGCAAAGATCCCGGGACAGGGGCTTACGAGCAGTACTTC. Protein: CASSKDPGTGAYEQYF.

V gene TRBV5-6 combines with J gene TRBJ2-1; 8 nucleotides agree with TRBD1. The CDR3 loop spans 14 amino acids. V lost 2 bases to trimming and J lost 6 bases; unmatched junction nucleotides: 4. In germline, CDR1 is SGHDT, CDR2 YYEEEE. Written as DNA, the CDR3 is TGTGCCAGCAGCTTTGGAACAGGGGGCAATGAGCAGTTCTTC. Protein: CASSFGTGGNEQFF.

The rearrangement joins TRBV2 to TRBJ1-3; D may be TRBD1 (6 bases). The germline CDR1 and CDR2 sequences are SNHLY and FYNNEI. The CDR3 has 14 amino acids. V lost 7 bases, J lost 3 bases, and 13 bases lay in between. CDR3 residues: CASNKGGIGNTIYF. CDR3 coding DNA: TGTGCCAGCAATAAAGGGGGGATTGGAAACACCATATATTTT.

This rearrangement joins TRBV11-3 to TRBJ2-7; perhaps D is TRBD1 or TRBD2 (5 bases each). V was cut by 4 bases and J by 6 bases, with 7 bases left in between. The CDR3 has 11 amino acids. Germline V gives CDR1 SGHNT, CDR2 YENEEA. The CDR3 spells CASSYGGEQYF. The CDR3 DNA reads TGTGCCAGCAGCTATGGGGGCGAGCAGTACTTC.

Notes on this clone: This sample includes further DNA sequences coding for the same CDR3. This chain links TRBV4-1 with TRBJ2-5; no reliable D call. V lost 0 bases to trimming and J lost 1 base, with 9 bases between them. CDR1 is MGHRA and CDR2 is YSYEKL in the germline V gene. This CDR3 is 15 amino acids long. The CDR3 sequence is CASSQDPGSQETQYF. The CDR3 nucleotides are TGCGCCAGCAGCCAAGATCCCGGGTCCCAAGAGACCCAGTACTTC.

In its sample, this clone ranks as medium-sized (0.01 to 0.1%). In the same sample, other DNA sequences code for this CDR3. The chain combines TRBV6-1 with TRBJ2-7; 11 nucleotides agree with TRBD2. Per germline, CDR1 MNHNS and CDR2 SASEGT. The J segment lost 1 base and the V segment lost 2 bases, leaving 1 base of the junction unmatched. The CDR3 sequence is 15 residues long. In DNA, the CDR3 is TGTGCCAGCAGTGAACTAGCGGGGGGTTCCTACGAGCAGTACTTC. Protein: CASSELAGGSYEQYF.

This chain joins TRBV6-5 and TRBJ2-2; D gene ambiguous. CDR1 and CDR2 (germline): MNHEY, SVGAGI. V was shortened by 6 bases and J by 5 bases, with 13 bases between the two germline ends. This CDR3 has 14 amino acids. CDR3 in amino acids: CASSFALGTGELFF. The CDR3 bases are TGTGCCAGCAGCTTCGCCCTGGGAACCGGGGAGCTGTTTTTT.

The chain links TRBV4-1 to TRBJ2-2; D is possibly TRBD1 (6 bases). V was shortened by 3 bases and J by 3 bases, with 8 bases between the two germline ends. Germline-derived CDR1 and CDR2 are MGHRA and YSYEKL. The CDR3 length is 14 residues. CDR3 in amino acids: CASSQDRHTGELFF. As DNA, the CDR3 is TGCGCCAGCAGCCAGGACAGACACACCGGGGAGCTGTTTTTT.

This clone is medium-sized within its sample. V and J are TRBV6-1 and TRBJ2-5; 7 bases map to TRBD1. V shed 6 bases and J 0 bases; nucleotides not matched to a gene: 7. The length of the CDR3 is 15 residues. Germline V lookup: CDR1 MNHNS, CDR2 SASEGT. CDR3 in amino acids: CASSHLTGHQETQYF. The CDR3 bases are TGTGCCAGCAGCCACCTGACAGGGCACCAAGAGACCCAGTACTTC.

The DNA for the CDR3 is TGTGCCAGCAGTGAAAAGACAGGGGGACCCTACGAGCAGTACTTC. Its protein is CASSEKTGGPYEQYF. This sequence joins TRBV25-1 and TRBJ2-7, with 9 bases matching TRBD1. Germline V gene sequence: CDR1 MGHDK, CDR2 SYGVNS. The CDR3 extends over 15 amino acids. J lost 2 bases, V lost 2 bases, and 4 bases had no gene match.

This clone was counted once. This rearrangement joins TRBV2 to TRBJ1-6, with TRBD1 as a possible D gene (6 bases). Looked up from germline, CDR1 is SNHLY and CDR2 is FYNNEI. The CDR3 extends over 15 amino acids. Trimming shortened V by 6 bases and J by 5 bases, and 14 bases separated the two germline ends. The CDR3 loop reads CASRDDRSHNSPLHF. The CDR3 nucleotides read TGTGCCAGCAGAGACGACAGGAGTCATAATTCACCCCTCCACTTT.

In regard to this clone: An end of the junction does not agree with germline; a read error may underlie this. This rearrangement joins TRBV7-2 to TRBJ2-5; no definite D call. CDR1 and CDR2 from the germline V gene are SGHTA and FQGNSA. The length of the CDR3 is 11 residues. As DNA, the CDR3 is TGTGCCAGCAGCTTAGTTGGTTCACCAGACTTC. Amino acid sequence: CASSLVGSPDF. Looking up the rest from reference TRBV7-2 and TRBJ2-5 gives the full variable domain: GAGVSQSPSNKVTEKGKDVELRCDPISGHTALYWYRQSLGQGLEFLIYFQGNSAPDKSGLPSDRFSAERTGGSVSTLTIQRTQQEDSAVYLCASSLVGSPDFGPGTRLLVL.

The rearrangement uses TRBV29-1 and TRBJ2-3; D uncertain. Trimming removed 3 bases from V and 4 bases from J, with 5 bases in between. Looked up from germline, CDR1 is SQVTM and CDR2 is ANQGSEA. This CDR3 contains 11 residues. The CDR3 region is CSVDEADTQYF. CDR3 sequence (DNA): TGCAGCGTTGACGAAGCAGATACGCAGTATTTT.